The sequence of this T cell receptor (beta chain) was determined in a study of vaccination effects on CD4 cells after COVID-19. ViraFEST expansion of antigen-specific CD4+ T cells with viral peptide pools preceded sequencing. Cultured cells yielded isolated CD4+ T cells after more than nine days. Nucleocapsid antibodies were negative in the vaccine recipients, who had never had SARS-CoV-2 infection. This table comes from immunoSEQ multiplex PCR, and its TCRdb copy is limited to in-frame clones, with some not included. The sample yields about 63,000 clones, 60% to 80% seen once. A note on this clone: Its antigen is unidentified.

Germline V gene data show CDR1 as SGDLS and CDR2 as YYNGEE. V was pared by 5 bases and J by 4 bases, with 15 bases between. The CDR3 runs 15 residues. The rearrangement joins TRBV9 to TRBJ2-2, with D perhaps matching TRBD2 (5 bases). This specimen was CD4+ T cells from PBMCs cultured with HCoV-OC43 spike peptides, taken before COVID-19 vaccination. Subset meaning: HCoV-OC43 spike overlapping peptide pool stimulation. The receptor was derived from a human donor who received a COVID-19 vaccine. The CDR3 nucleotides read TGTGCCAGCAGTGTATCTATCGGGGTCACCGGGGAGCTGTTTTTT. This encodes CASSVSIGVTGELFF.